This TCR beta chain was recovered during a study of read filtering for tumor transcriptome and immune sequencing. Per the germline V gene, CDR1 is MNHEY and CDR2 is SMNVEV (reference sequence). This CDR3 region has 13 residues. Remarks on this clonotype: Its specificity is unknown. The junction departs from the called germline gene at one end, perhaps through a read error.

Sampling of bone marrow took place during active disease in every patient. Findings and limits, study-wide: Correlation between methods rose after single-read clonotypes were removed.

From approximately 430 ng of RNA, a library with molecular barcoded alpha/delta and beta/gamma adaptors was made. A single record per CDR3 protein comes from TCRdb applying MiXCR to the reads. Among some 43,000 distinct CDR3 sequences listed, under 15% were seen once. Material for sequencing was a population of CD138-negative cells sorted from bone marrow. The chain recombines TRBV27 with TRBJ2-7; 9 bases align to TRBD2. The TCR was taken from a donor older than 35 with multiple myeloma. CDR3 in amino acids: CACRPSGTYEQYF. CDR3 nucleotide sequence: TGTGCCTGCAGACCTAGCGGGACCTACGAGCAGTACTTC.